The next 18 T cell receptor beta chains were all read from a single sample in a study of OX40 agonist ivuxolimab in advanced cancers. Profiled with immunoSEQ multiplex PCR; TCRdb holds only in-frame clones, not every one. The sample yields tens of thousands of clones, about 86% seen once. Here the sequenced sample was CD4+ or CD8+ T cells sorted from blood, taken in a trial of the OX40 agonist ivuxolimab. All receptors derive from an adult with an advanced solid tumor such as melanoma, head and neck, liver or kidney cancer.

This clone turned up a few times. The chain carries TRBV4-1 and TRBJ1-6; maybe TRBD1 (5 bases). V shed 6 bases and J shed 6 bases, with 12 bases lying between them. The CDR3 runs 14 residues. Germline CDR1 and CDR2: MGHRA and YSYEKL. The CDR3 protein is CASREGPVNSPLHF. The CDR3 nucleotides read TGCGCCAGCAGAGAGGGACCAGTTAATTCACCCCTCCACTTT.

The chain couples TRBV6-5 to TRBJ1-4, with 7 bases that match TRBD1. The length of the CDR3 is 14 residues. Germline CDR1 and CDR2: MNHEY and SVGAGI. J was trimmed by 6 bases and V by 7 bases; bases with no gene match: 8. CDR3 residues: CASTARGPHEKLFF. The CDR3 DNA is TGTGCCAGCACCGCAAGGGGGCCCCATGAAAAACTGTTTTTT.

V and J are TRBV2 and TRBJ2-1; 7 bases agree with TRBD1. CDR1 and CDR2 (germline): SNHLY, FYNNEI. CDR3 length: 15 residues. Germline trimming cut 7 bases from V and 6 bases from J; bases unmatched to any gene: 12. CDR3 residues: CASKFTGVIGNEQFF. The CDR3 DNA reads TGTGCCAGCAAGTTCACAGGGGTAATTGGCAATGAGCAGTTCTTC.

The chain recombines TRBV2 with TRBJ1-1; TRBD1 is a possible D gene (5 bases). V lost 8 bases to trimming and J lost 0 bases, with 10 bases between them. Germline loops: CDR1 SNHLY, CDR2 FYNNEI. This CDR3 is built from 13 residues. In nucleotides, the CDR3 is TGTGCCAGCTCAACAGGATTGAACACTGAAGCTTTCTTT. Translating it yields CASSTGLNTEAFF.

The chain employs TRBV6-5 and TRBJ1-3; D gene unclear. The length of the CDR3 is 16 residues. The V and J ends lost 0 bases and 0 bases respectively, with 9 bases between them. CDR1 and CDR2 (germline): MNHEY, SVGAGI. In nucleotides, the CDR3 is TGTGCCAGCAGTTACTCGATGGGTTACTCTGGAAACACCATATATTTT. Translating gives CASSYSMGYSGNTIYF.

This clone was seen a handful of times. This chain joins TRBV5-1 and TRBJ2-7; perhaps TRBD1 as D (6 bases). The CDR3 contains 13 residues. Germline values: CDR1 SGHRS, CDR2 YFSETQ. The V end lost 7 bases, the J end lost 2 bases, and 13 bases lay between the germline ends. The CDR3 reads CASSDTGTYEQYF. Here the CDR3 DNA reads TGCGCCAGCTCCGATACAGGGACCTACGAGCAGTACTTC.

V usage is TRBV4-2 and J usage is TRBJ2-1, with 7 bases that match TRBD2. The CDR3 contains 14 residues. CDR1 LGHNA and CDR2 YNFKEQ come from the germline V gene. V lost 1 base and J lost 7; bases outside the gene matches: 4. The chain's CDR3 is CASSQVGGTNEQFF. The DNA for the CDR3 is TGTGCCAGCAGCCAAGTCGGGGGGACGAATGAGCAGTTCTTC.

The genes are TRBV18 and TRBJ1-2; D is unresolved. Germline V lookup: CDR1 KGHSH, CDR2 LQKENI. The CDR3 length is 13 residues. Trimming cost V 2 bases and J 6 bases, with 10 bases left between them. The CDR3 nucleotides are TGTGCCAGCTCACCAAACGAGTTCAATGGCTACACCTTC. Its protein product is CASSPNEFNGYTF. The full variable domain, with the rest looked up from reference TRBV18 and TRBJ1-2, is NAGVMQNPRHLVRRRGQEARLRCSPMKGHSHVYWYRQLPEEGLKFMVYLQKENIIDESGMPKERFSAEFPKEGPSILRIQQVVRGDSAAYFCASSPNEFNGYTFGSGTRLTVV.

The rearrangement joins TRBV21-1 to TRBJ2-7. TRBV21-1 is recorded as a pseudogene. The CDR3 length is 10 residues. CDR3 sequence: CASPEGEQYF. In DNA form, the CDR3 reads TGTGCCAGTCCCGAGGGGGAGCAGTACTTC.

The CDR3 DNA sequence: TGTGCCAGCAGCAGTCCAGGGCCTAGTAACTTGACCTATGGCTACACCTTC. It is translated as CASSSPGPSNLTYGYTF. The gene calls are TRBV21-1 and TRBJ1-2; whether TRBD1, the table's D call, matches the DNA was not checked. TRBV21-1 is recorded as a pseudogene. This CDR3 is built from 17 residues.

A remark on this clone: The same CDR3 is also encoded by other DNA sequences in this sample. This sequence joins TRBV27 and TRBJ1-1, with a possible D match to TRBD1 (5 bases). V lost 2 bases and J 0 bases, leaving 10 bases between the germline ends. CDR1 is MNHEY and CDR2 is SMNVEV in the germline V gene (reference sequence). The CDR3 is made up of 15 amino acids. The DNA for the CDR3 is TGTGCCAGCAGTTTACAAACAGGCCTGAACACTGAAGCTTTCTTT. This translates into CASSLQTGLNTEAFF.

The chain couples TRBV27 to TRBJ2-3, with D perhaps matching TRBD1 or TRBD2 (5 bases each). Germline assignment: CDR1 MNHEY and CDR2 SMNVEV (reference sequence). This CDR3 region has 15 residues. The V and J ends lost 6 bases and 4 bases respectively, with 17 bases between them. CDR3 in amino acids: CASSYDWRGADTQYF. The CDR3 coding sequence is TGTGCCAGCAGCTACGACTGGAGAGGGGCAGATACGCAGTATTTT.

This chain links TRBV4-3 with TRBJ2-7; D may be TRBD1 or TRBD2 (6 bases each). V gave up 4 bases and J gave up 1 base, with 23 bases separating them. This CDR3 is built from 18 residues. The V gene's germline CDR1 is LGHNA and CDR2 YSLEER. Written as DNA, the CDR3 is TGCGCCAGCAGCCGGGAGGTTGGGTCAGGGGCCATTTCCTACGAGCAGTACTTC. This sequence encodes CASSREVGSGAISYEQYF.

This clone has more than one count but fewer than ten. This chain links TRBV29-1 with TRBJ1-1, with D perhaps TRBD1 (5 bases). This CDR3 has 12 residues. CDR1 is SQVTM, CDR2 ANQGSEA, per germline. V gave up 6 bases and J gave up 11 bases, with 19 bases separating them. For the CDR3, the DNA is TGCAGCGTGGAGACACGTTTTGGGGGGGCTTTCTTT. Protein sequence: CSVETRFGGAFF.

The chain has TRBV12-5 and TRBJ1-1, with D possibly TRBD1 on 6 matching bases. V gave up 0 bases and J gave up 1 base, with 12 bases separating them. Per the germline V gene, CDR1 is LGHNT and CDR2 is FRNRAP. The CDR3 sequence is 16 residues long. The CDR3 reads CASGLVTTTGNTEAFF. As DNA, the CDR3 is TGTGCTAGTGGTTTGGTAACTACGACAGGGAACACTGAAGCTTTCTTT.

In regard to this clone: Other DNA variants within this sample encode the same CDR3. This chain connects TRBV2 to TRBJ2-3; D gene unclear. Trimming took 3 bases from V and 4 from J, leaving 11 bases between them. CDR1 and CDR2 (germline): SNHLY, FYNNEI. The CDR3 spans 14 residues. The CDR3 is CASSEMNVPDTQYF. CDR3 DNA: TGTGCCAGCAGTGAGATGAATGTCCCAGATACGCAGTATTTT.

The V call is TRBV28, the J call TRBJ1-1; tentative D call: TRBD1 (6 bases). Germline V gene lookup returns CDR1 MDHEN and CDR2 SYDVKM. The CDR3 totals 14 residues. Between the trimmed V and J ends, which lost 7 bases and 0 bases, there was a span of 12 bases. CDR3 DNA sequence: TGTGCCAGCAAACGGGACAACATGAACACTGAAGCTTTCTTT. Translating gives CASKRDNMNTEAFF.

CDR3 DNA sequence: TGTGCCAGCAGCTTACTGGGGTCGGACTTTACCGGGGAGCTGTTTTTT. This translates into CASSLLGSDFTGELFF. The chain couples TRBV7-9 to TRBJ2-2; D might be TRBD2 (5 bases). Germline V gives CDR1 SEHNR, CDR2 FQNEAQ (reference sequence). CDR3 length: 16 residues. V was cut by 2 bases and J by 5 bases, with 15 bases left in between.